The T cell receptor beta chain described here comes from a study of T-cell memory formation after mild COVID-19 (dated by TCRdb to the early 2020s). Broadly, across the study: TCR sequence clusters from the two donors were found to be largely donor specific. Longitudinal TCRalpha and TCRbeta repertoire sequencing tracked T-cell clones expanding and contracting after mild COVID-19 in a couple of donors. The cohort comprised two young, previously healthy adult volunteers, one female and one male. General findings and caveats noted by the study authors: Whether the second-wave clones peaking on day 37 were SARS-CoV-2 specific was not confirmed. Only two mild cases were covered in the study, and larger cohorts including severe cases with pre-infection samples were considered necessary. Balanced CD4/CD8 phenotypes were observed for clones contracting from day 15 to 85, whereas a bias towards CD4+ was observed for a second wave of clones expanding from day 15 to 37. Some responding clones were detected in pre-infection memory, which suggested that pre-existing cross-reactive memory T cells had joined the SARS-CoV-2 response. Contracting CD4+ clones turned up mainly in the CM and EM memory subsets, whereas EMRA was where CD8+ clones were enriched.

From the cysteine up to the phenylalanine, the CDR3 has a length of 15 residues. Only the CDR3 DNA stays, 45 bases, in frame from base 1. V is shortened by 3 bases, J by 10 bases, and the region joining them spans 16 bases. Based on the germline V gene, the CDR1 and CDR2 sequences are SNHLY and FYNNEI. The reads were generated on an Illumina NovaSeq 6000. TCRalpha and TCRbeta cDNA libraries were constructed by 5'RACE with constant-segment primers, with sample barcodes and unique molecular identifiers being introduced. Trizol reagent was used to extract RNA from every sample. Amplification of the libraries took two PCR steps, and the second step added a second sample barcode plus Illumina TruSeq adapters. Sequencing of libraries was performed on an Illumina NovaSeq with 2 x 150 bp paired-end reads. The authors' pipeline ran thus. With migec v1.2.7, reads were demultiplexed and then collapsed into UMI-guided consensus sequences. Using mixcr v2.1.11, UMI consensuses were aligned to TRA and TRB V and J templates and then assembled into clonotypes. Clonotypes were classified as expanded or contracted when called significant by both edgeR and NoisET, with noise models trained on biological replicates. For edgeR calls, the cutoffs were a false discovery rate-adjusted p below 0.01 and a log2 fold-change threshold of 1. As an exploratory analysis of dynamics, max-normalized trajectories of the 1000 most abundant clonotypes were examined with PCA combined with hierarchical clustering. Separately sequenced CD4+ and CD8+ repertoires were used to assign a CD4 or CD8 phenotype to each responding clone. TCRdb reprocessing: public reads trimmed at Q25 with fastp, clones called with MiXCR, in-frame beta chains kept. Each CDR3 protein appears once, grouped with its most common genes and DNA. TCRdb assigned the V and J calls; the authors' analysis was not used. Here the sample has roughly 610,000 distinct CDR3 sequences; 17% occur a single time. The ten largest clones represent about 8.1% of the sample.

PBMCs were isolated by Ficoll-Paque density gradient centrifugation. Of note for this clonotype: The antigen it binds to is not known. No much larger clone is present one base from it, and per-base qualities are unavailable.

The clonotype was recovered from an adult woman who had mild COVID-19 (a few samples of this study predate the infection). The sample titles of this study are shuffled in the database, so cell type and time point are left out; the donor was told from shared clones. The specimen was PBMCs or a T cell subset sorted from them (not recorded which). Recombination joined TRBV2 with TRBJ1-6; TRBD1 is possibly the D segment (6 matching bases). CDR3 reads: CASSDGAGANSPLHF. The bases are TGTGCCAGCAGTGACGGAGCAGGGGCAAACTCACCCCTCCACTTT. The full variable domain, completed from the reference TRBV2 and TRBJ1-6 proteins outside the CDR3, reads EPEVTQTPSHQVTQMGQEVILRCVPISNHLYFYWYRQILGQKVEFLVSFYNNEISEKSEIFDDQFSVERPDGSNFTLKIRSTKLEDSAMYFCASSDGAGANSPLHFGNGTRLTVT.